This TCR beta chain was found in a study of T cells in Graves' hyperthyroidism and ophthalmopathy. This CDR3 spans 14 amino acids. Germline V gives CDR1 SEHNR, CDR2 FQNEAQ (reference sequence). Between the trimmed V and J ends, which lost 3 bases and 4 bases, there was a span of 12 bases. Researchers amplified the TCR beta CDR3 regions from RNA transcripts. The study used the HTBI primer set for a first-round RT-PCR of the TCR CDR3. TCRdb independently ran MiXCR on the multiplex PCR reads; one entry per CDR3 protein. The sample lists approximately 610,000 distinct CDR3 sequences; roughly 14% were seen once.

Material for sequencing was blood. This receptor was identified in a woman aged 40 to 50 with Graves' ophthalmopathy. The gene calls are TRBV7-9 and TRBJ1-1, with unresolved D. CDR3 protein: CASSLDQTRTEAFF. For the CDR3, the DNA is TGTGCCAGCAGCTTGGATCAGACTCGCACTGAAGCTTTCTTT.